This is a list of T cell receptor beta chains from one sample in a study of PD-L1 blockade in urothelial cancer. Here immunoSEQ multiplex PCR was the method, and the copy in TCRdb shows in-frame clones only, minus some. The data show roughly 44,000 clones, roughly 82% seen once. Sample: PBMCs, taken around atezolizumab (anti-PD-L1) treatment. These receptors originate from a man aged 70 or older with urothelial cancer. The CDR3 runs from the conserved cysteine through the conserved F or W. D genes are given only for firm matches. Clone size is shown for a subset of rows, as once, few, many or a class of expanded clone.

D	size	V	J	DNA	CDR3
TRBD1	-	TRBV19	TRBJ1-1	TGTGCCAGTAGTATTTTGAGGGACAGTGCCCGTCCCGGTGAAGGGGCTTTCTTT	CASSILRDSARPGEGAFF
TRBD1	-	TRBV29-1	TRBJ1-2	TGCAGCGTTGGACAGGGGAGCGGCTATGGCTACACCTTC	CSVGQGSGYGYTF
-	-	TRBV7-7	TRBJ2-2	TGTGCCAGCAGCTCCTCAGGGGCCGGGGAGCTGTTTTTT	CASSSSGAGELFF
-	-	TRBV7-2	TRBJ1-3	TGTGCCAGCAGCTCAGGGCTTAGTGGAAACACCATATATTTT	CASSSGLSGNTIYF
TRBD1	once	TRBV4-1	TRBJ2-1	TGCGCCAGCAGCCCGGGGGACAGGGAGAACAATGAGCAGTTCTTC	CASSPGDRENNEQFF
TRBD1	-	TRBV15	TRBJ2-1	TGTGCCACCAGCAGTAAAATAGGGGGACAGGGAGACAATGAGCAGTTCTTC	CATSSKIGGQGDNEQFF
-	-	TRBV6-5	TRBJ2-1	TGTGCCAGCAGGGGAGTCGCAATAGAGTTCTTC	CASRGVAIEFF
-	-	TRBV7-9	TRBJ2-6	TGTGCCAGCAGCCCACATGTCCCGGGGGCCAACGTCCTGACTTTC	CASSPHVPGANVLTF
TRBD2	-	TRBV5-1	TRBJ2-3	TGCGCCAGCAGGACACTAGCGGGCCCCACAGATACGCAGTATTTT	CASRTLAGPTDTQYF
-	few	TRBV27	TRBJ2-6	TGTGCCAGCAGTCTACAGGGCTCTGGGGCCAACGTCCTGACTTTC	CASSLQGSGANVLTF
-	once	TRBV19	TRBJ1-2	TGTGCCAGTAGAGCCCCAGGGACTAATAACTATGGCTACACCTTC	CASRAPGTNNYGYTF
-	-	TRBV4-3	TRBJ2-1	TGCGCCAGCAGCCAAGATCGGGCAGGGTCCAATGAGCAGTTCTTC	CASSQDRAGSNEQFF
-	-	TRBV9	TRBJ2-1	TGTGCCAGCAGCGCCAGGGGCGTTAGCTCCTACAATGAGCAGTTCTTC	CASSARGVSSYNEQFF
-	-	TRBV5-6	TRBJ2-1	TGTGCCAGCAGCTTGTATTCCGAGAATGAGCAGTTCTTC	CASSLYSENEQFF
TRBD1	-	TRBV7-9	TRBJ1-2	TGTGCCAGCAGCTTAGAAGATGGACAGGGGGCATATGGCTACACCTTC	CASSLEDGQGAYGYTF
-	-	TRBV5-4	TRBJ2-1	TGTGCCAGCAGCCCTGGGTCGGGCTCCTACAATGAGCAGTTCTTC	CASSPGSGSYNEQFF
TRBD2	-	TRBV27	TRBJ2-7	TGTGCCAGCAGTTTAATTGCTAGCGGGACTCGCGAGCAGTACTTC	CASSLIASGTREQYF
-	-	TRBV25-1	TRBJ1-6	TGTGCCAGCAGTGAATTAGCAAGGACAGCGGCCAGAGCACCCCTCCACTTT	CASSELARTAARAPLHF
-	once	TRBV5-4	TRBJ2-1	TGTGCCAGCATCCCCTTTCGTTCAGTGGGAGAAAACAATGAGCAGTTCTTC	CASIPFRSVGENNEQFF
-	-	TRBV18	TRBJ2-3	TGTGCCAGCTCACCATATAGCACAGATACGCAGTATTTT	CASSPYSTDTQYF
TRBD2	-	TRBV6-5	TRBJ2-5	TGTGCCAGCAGTTACGAACGGGGGGGCCAAGAGACCCAGTACTTC	CASSYERGGQETQYF
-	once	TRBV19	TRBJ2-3	TGTGCCAGTAGTGCCGGCGGAACAGATACGCAGTATTTT	CASSAGGTDTQYF
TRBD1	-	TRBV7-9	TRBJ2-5	TGTGCCAGCAGCGGGACAGGCGACCAAGAGACCCAGTACTTC	CASSGTGDQETQYF
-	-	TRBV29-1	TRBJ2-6	TGCAGCGTGTTTGAGACTGGGGCCAACGTCCTGACTTTC	CSVFETGANVLTF
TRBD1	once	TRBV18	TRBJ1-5	TGTGCCAGCTCCTTGGACTCCGGGACAGGGGCTAATCAGCCCCAGCATTTT	CASSLDSGTGANQPQHF
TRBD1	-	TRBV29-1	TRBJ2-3	TGCAGCGTTGGAGGGGGCAGGGGCTCACAAATCACAGATACGCAGTATTTT	CSVGGGRGSQITDTQYF
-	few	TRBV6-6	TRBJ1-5	TGTGCCAGCGGGCTTTCACAGAATAGCAATCAGCCCCAGCATTTT	CASGLSQNSNQPQHF
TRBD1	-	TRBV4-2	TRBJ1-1	TGTGCCAGCAGCCGGACCGGGACAGAGAACACTGAAGCTTTCTTT	CASSRTGTENTEAFF
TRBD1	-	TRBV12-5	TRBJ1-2	TGTGCTAGTGGTTTGGCCTCAGGGGGCAGCTATGGCTACACCTTC	CASGLASGGSYGYTF
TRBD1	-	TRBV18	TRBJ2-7	TGTGCCAGCTCACCAGACAGGGCCCGAGAGCAGTACTTC	CASSPDRAREQYF
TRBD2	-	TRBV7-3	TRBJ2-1	TGTGCCAGCAGCTTACTTAGCGGGAGTAATGAGCAGTTCTTC	CASSLLSGSNEQFF
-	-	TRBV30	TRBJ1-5	TGTGCCTACTCAGGGCAGGGCGGACAGCCCCAGCATTTT	CAYSGQGGQPQHF
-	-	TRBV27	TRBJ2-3	TGTGCCAGCAGTCCTTCCTCGGGGAGAGGTCGGGCAGATACGCAGTATTTT	CASSPSSGRGRADTQYF
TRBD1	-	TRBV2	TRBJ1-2	TGTGCCAGCAGTTCTACAGGGAGAGGGGGCGATGGCTACACCTTC	CASSSTGRGGDGYTF
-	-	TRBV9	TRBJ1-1	TGTGCCAGCAGCCAGGGTAGGGGTGAAGCTTTCTTT	CASSQGRGEAFF
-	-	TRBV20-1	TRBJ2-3	TGCAGTGCATACACAGATACGCAGTATTTT	CSAYTDTQYF
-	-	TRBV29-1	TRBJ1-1	TGCAGCGTTGATACAGGGAGGGCATTTGAAGCTTTCTTT	CSVDTGRAFEAFF
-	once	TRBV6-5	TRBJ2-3	TGTGCCAGCAGGAGGCTCGGGGCAGATACGCAGTATTTT	CASRRLGADTQYF
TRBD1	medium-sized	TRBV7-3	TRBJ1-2	TGTGCCAGCAGCACGAGGGGGCAGGGCGATGGCTACACCTTC	CASSTRGQGDGYTF
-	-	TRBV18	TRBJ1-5	TGTGCCAGCTCGGGCACGAGAAGCAATCAGCCCCAGCATTTT	CASSGTRSNQPQHF
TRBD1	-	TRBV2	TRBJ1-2	TGTGCCAGCAGTGATCCAGGGGGAAGCTATGGCTACACCTTC	CASSDPGGSYGYTF
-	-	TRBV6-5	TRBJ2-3	TGTGCCAGCAGTTCTTCCCCGGCGGATTACACAGATACGCAGTATTTT	CASSSSPADYTDTQYF
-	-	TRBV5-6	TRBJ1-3	TGTGCCAGCAGCTTGGCCGTGGGGGCTTTTGGAAACACCATATATTTT	CASSLAVGAFGNTIYF
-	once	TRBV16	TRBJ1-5	TGTGCCAGCAGCGAGGATCAGCCCCAGCATTTT	CASSEDQPQHF
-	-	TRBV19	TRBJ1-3	TGTGCCAGTAAGTGGTCAGGGGAGATTGGAAACACCATATATTTT	CASKWSGEIGNTIYF
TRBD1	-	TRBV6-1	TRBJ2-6	TGTGCCAGCAGTGAAGCGCTTCTGGGACAGGGGCCAGCTGGGGCCAACGTCCTGACTTTC	CASSEALLGQGPAGANVLTF
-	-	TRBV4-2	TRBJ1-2	TGTGCCAGCAGCCAAGATCCAGGGGCCGAAACTAACTATGGCTACACCTTC	CASSQDPGAETNYGYTF
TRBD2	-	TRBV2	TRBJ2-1	TGTGCCAGCAGAGATAGGGGACTAGCGGCCAGCGAGCAGTTCTTC	CASRDRGLAASEQFF
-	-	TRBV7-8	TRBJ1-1	TGTGCCAGCAGCTTAGCGCCTCTCTCAGGGGACCTGAACACTGAAGCTTTCTTT	CASSLAPLSGDLNTEAFF
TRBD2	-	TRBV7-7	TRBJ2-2	TGTGCCAGCAGCCCAACGGCTAGCGGGGAGGTCGGGGAGCTGTTTTTT	CASSPTASGEVGELFF
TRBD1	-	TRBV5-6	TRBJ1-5	TGTGCCAGCACCAGGGACAGGGCAGCCCTTTATAGCAATCAGCCCCAGCATTTT	CASTRDRAALYSNQPQHF
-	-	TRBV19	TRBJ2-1	TGTGCCAGTAGTCTTTCCACGGGAAACAATGAGCAGTTCTTC	CASSLSTGNNEQFF
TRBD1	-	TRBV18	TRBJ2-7	TGTGCCAGCTCATCCCTCGGGACAGGGGCGGGCGAGCAGTACTTC	CASSSLGTGAGEQYF
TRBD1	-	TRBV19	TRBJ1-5	TGTGCCAGCGGCAGGGGGCTGGGGGTGGGTCAGCCCCAGCATTTT	CASGRGLGVGQPQHF